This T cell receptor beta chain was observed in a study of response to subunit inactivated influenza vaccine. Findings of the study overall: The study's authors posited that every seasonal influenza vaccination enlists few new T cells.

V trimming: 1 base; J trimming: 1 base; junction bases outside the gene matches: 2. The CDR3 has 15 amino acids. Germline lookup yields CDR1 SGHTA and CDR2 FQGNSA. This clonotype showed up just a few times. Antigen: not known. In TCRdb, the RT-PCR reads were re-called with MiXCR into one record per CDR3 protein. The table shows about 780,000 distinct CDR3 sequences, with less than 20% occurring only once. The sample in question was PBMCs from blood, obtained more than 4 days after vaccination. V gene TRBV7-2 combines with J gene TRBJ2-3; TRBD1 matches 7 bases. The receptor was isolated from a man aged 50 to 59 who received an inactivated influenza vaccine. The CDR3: CASSLEGQRTDTQYF. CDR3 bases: TGTGCCAGCAGCTTAGAGGGACAGCGCACAGATACGCAGTATTTT.